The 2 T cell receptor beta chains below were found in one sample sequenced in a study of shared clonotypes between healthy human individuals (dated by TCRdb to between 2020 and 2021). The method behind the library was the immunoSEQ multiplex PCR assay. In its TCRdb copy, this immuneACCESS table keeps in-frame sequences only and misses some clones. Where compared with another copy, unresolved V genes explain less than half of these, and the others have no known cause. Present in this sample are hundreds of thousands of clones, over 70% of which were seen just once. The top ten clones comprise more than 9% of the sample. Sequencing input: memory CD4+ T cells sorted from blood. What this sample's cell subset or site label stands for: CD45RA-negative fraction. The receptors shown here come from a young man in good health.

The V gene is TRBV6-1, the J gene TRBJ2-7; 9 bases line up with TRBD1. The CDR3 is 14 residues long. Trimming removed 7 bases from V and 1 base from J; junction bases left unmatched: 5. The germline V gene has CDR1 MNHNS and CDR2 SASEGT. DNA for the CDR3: TGTGCCAGCACTGGGACAGGGTCTTCCTACGAGCAGTACTTC. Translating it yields CASTGTGSSYEQYF.

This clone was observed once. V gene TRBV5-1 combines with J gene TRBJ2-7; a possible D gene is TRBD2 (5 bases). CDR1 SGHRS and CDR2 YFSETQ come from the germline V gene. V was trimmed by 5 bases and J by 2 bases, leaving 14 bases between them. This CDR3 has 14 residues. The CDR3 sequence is CASRRTEPAYEQYF. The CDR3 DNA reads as TGCGCCAGCAGGAGGACTGAACCGGCCTACGAGCAGTACTTC.